The text below deals with one T cell receptor (beta chain). The authors built TCR beta libraries using iRepertoire HTBI primers and Arm-PCR of CDR3 regions. TCRdb passed the multiplex PCR reads through MiXCR, listing each CDR3 protein once. The data show about 560,000 distinct CDR3 sequences, with roughly 16% seen just once and 12% held by the top ten. The CDR3 has 13 amino acids. Germline assignment: CDR1 SEHNR and CDR2 FQNEAQ (reference sequence). Trimming shortened V by 4 bases and J by 8 bases, and 14 bases separated the two germline ends. This record comes from a study of regulatory T cells in long-lasting Graves disease. Overall study: Less than 3 months of antithyroid drugs had been taken by newly diagnosed Graves' patients.

Time point reported: newly diagnosed GD, antithyroid drugs for less than 3 months. Isolated PBMC RNA provided the starting material for the TCR library. These data are also associated with another study on T cells in Graves' hyperthyroidism and ophthalmopathy. This second study notes: Diagnostic decisions used clinical symptoms, serum thyroxine and TRAb, thyroid ultrasound and orbital computed tomography.

The receptor comes from a man between 18 and 29 years old with Graves disease. Here the sequenced sample was peripheral blood mononuclear cells (PBMCs), taken at new diagnosis, from a patient treated with antithyroid drugs. This chain joins TRBV7-9 and TRBJ1-2; D remains unclear. CDR3 coding DNA: TGTGCCAGCAGCTCGGACCCAAATGGAGGCTACACCTTC. This codes for CASSSDPNGGYTF. Complete variable domain (other parts from reference TRBV7-9 and TRBJ1-2): DTGVSQNPRHKITKRGQNVTFRCDPISEHNRLYWYRQTLGQGPEFLTYFQNEAQLEKSRLLSDRFSAERPKGSFSTLEIQRTEQGDSAMYLCASSSDPNGGYTFGSGTRLTVV.